Listed here is a single TCR beta chain. The entry originates in a study of PD-L1 blockade in urothelial cancer. Study background: Patients with male sex and bladder-origin urothelial cancer accounted for about 85% of the roughly 30 enrolled. Blood analysis took place 3 weeks (second dose) and 6 weeks after treatment start. Specimens of blood held a median count of about 150,000 T cells.

Described time point: pretreatment peripheral blood. The CDR3 length is 17 residues. Germline values: CDR1 MNHEY, CDR2 SMNVEV (reference sequence). Between the trimmed V and J ends, which lost 1 base and 4 bases, there was a span of 19 bases. The method was immunoSEQ multiplex PCR; TCRdb's version includes in-frame clones alone and lacks a portion of them. The repertoire holds some 20,000 clones, with approximately 90% as singletons. This clonotype was sampled from a man in his 70s with urothelial cancer. Sequencing was performed on PBMCs, taken around atezolizumab (anti-PD-L1) treatment. This chain uses TRBV27 with TRBJ1-2, with D perhaps matching TRBD1 (6 bases). CDR3 nucleotide sequence: TGTGCCAGCAGTTTATTCTACAGGGCTCAATTCCTCTATGGCTACACCTTC. Its translation is CASSLFYRAQFLYGYTF.